This T cell receptor (beta chain) originates from a study of control samples from healthy donors and cancer patients. The data were produced by immunoSEQ multiplex PCR, yet TCRdb's version contains in-frame clones alone and is incomplete. The sample comprises roughly 120,000 clones, around 89% of which are singletons, and 17% rests with the top ten. This clone was seen once. CDR3 length: 12 residues. Germline V gives CDR1 MGHRA, CDR2 YSYEKL. V shed 2 bases and J shed 7 bases, with 8 bases lying between them. The V gene is TRBV4-1, the J gene TRBJ1-1, with D uncertain. This TCR was recovered from a woman between 50 and 59 years old in good health. Sequenced: blood. CDR3 sequence (DNA): TGCGCCAGCAGCCAACTAGGGTTTGAAGCTTTCTTT. Protein: CASSQLGFEAFF.